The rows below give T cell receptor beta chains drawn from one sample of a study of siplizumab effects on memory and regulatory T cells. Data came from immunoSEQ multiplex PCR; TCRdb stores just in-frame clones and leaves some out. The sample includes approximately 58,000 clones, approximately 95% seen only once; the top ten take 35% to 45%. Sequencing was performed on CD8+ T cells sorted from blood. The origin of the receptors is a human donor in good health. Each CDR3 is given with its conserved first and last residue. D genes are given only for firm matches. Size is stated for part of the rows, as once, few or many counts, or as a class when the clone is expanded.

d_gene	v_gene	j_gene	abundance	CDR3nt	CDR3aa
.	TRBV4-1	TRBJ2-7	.	TGCGCCAGCAGCCAAGAGATCCCGGCGGTAAACCTACTCTACGAGCAGTACTTC	CASSQEIPAVNLLYEQYF
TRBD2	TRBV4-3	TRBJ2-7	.	TGCGCCAGCAGCCAAGATTTGCTAGCGGGATCCTACGAGCAGTACTTC	CASSQDLLAGSYEQYF
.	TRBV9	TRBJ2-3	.	TGTGCCAGCAGCGTAGTTCGTGACACAGATACGCAGTATTTT	CASSVVRDTDTQYF
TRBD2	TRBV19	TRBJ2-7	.	TGTGCCAGTAGTGTTGGACTAGCGGGGGACTACGAGCAGTACTTC	CASSVGLAGDYEQYF
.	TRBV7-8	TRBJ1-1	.	TGTGCCAGCAGTCCTCTTTGGGAGAACACTGAAGCTTTCTTT	CASSPLWENTEAFF
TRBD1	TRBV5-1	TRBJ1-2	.	TGCGCCAGCAGCCCAAGGGGGACAGGGGCCTATGGCTACACCTTC	CASSPRGTGAYGYTF
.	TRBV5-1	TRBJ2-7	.	TGCGCCAGCAGCTCCGTGGGGTTGACAGCGGAGCAGTACTTC	CASSSVGLTAEQYF
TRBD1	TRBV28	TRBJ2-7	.	TGTGCCAGCAGTGCTACCGGGACAGGGGGTGACGAGCAGTACTTC	CASSATGTGGDEQYF
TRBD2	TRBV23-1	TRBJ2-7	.	TGCGCCAGCGGGACTAGCGGGAGACCTCTCGAGCAGTACTTC	CASGTSGRPLEQYF
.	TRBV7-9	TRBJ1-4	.	TGTGCCAGCAGCTTAGGGGGAGGAGGGGATGAAAAACTGTTTTTT	CASSLGGGGDEKLFF
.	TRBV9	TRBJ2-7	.	TGTGCCAGCAGCCTCGGACCGAACTACGAGCAGTACTTC	CASSLGPNYEQYF
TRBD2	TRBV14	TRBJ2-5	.	TGTGCCAGCAGCCAAGAAGGGACTAGTGTTTTTGAGACCCAGTACTTC	CASSQEGTSVFETQYF
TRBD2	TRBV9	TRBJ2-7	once	TGTGCCAGCAGCGGCGGGACTAGCGGGGTACCCGTCTACGAGCAGTACTTC	CASSGGTSGVPVYEQYF
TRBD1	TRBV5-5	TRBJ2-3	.	TGTGCCAGCAGCAAGCACTTGAGGGGGCAGGCAGATACGCAGTATTTT	CASSKHLRGQADTQYF
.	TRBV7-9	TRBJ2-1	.	TGTGCCAGCAGCCTCACAGGTGGGGGAGTTAGCAATGAGCAGTTCTTC	CASSLTGGGVSNEQFF
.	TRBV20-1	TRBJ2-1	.	TGCAGTGCTCCTTTCGCTGCCGCGCAGTTCTTC	CSAPFAAAQFF
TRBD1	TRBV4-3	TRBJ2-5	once	TGCGCCAGCAGCCAGATTGGGACAGGGCAGAATGAGACCCAGTACTTC	CASSQIGTGQNETQYF
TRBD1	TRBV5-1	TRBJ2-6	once	TGCGCCAGTGGAGCCGGGACAGTCCTCTCTGGGGCCAACGTCCTGACTTTC	CASGAGTVLSGANVLTF
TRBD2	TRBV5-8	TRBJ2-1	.	TGTGCCAGTAGCTCCGGGACTAGCTCCTACAATGAGCAGTTCTTC	CASSSGTSSYNEQFF
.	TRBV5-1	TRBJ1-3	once	TGCGCCAGCAGCTTGGGGGTGCGGGGCTCTGGAAACACCATATATTTT	CASSLGVRGSGNTIYF
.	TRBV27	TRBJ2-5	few	TGTGCCAGCAGTCCTACTTCCGAGAAGACCCAGTACTTC	CASSPTSEKTQYF
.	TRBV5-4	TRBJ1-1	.	TGTGCCAGCAGCTTGGAATACGGACAGACCACTGAAGCTTTCTTT	CASSLEYGQTTEAFF